Listed below are T cell receptor beta chains from one sample, sequenced in a study of blood T cell repertoires in COVID-19. The data were produced by immunoSEQ multiplex PCR, yet TCRdb's version contains in-frame clones alone and is incomplete. Here the sample spans 200,000 to 250,000 clones, 70% to 90% being singletons. Specimen: PBMCs or T cells enriched from blood (not recorded which). The receptors were gathered from a man aged 50 to 60 who had been exposed to COVID-19. Both conserved end residues are part of each CDR3. The order of the fields is clone size, D gene, V gene, J gene, CDR3 DNA, CDR3 protein. The D gene is left open where the match is weak. Clone size appears in some rows only: once, few, many, or a class for an expanded clone.

>.|TRBD2|TRBV7-3|TRBJ2-1
TGTGCCAGCAGCTTCCTAGCGGGAGGGGGCTCCTACAATGAGCAGTTCTTC
CASSFLAGGGSYNEQFF
>.|TRBD1|TRBV30|TRBJ1-4
TGTGCCTGGGACAGGGGGCGAGGTAATGAAAAACTGTTTTTT
CAWDRGRGNEKLFF
>.|.|TRBV28|TRBJ1-5
TGTGCCAGCAGCCGTCCGGATGGGGGCCGATTTAGCAATCAGCCCCAGCATTTT
CASSRPDGGRFSNQPQHF
>.|.|TRBV27|TRBJ1-1
TGTGCCAGCAGTAGGGACTTAGGGACTGAAGCTTTCTTT
CASSRDLGTEAFF
>.|.|TRBV19|TRBJ2-6
TGTGCCAGTAGTATCACCAGCTCTGGGGCCAACGTCCTGACTTTC
CASSITSSGANVLTF
>.|TRBD1|TRBV9|TRBJ1-6
TGTGCCAGCAGCCCCCGGACAGGACCCCCGAATTCACCCCTCCACTTT
CASSPRTGPPNSPLHF
>.|.|TRBV27|TRBJ2-1
TGTGCCAGCAGTACGCTCACCAGGGCACCTGGTTGGTTCTTC
CASSTLTRAPGWFF
>.|TRBD2|TRBV28|TRBJ2-1
TGTGCCAGCAGCCCACCGGGGGGGGTGAGGTACAATGAGCAGTTCTTC
CASSPPGGVRYNEQFF
>.|TRBD2|TRBV3-1/TRBV3-2|TRBJ2-1
TGTGCCAGCAGCCAATTTCCACTAGCGGGGGCGGACAATGAGCAGTTCTTC
CASSQFPLAGADNEQFF
>.|.|TRBV5-1|TRBJ1-5
TGCGCCAGCAGTCGGGAACCGAATCAGCCCCAGCATTTT
CASSREPNQPQHF
>.|.|TRBV6-5|TRBJ2-1
TGTGCCAGCAGTTACGCGCGCGTAACGGAGCAGTTCTTC
CASSYARVTEQFF
>.|TRBD1|TRBV2|TRBJ1-4
TGTGCCAGCAGTGAACAGGGGGGAACTAATGAAAAACTGTTTTTT
CASSEQGGTNEKLFF
>.|.|TRBV11-1|TRBJ1-1
TGTGCCAGCAGCTCGGCGGGGATTGCGGCTTTCTTT
CASSSAGIAAFF
>once|.|TRBV28|TRBJ1-3
TGTGCCAGCCGGACCACAGCGGACTCTGGAAACACCATATATTTT
CASRTTADSGNTIYF
>once|.|TRBV7-9|TRBJ2-5
TGTGCCAGCAGCCCAAGTGAGGGTTGGGAGACCCAGTACTTC
CASSPSEGWETQYF
>once|TRBD1|TRBV5-1|TRBJ2-1
TGCGCCAGCAGCTTTTCCGGGACAGCGTATTACAATGAGCAGTTCTTC
CASSFSGTAYYNEQFF